Below, 21 T cell receptor beta chains from the same sample are listed, as sequenced in a study of T cell responses to AZD1222 COVID-19 vaccine. Clones were read by immunoSEQ multiplex PCR, and TCRdb kept only the in-frame ones, dropping some. This table holds over 45,000 clones, approximately 85% found once. Sequenced material: peripheral blood, taken on day 0 of AZD1222 vaccination. These receptors all come from an adult in good health.

V gene TRBV12-3 or TRBV12-4 combines with J gene TRBJ2-3; TRBD1 might be the D (5 bases). V was pared by 4 bases and J by 9 bases, with 11 bases between. The CDR3 consists of 12 residues. CDR3 sequence reads: CASSYGAGTQYF. As DNA, the CDR3 is TGTGCCAGCAGTTATGGGGCAGGGACGCAGTATTTT.

This rearrangement joins TRBV6-1 to TRBJ1-1; a weak D match, TRBD1 (5 bases). This CDR3 has 14 amino acids. The germline V gene has CDR1 MNHNS and CDR2 SASEGT. V was trimmed by 1 base and J by 5 bases, leaving 11 bases between them. The CDR3 sequence is CASSEDNGGTEAFF. The CDR3 nucleotides read TGTGCCAGCAGTGAAGATAACGGGGGGACTGAAGCTTTCTTT.

The chain combines TRBV10-2 with TRBJ2-1, with TRBD1 matching 8 bases. The length of the CDR3 is 15 residues. V lost 4 bases to trimming and J lost 5 bases; unmatched junction nucleotides: 7. Per the germline V gene, CDR1 is WSHSY and CDR2 is SAAADI. CDR3 in amino acids: CASSGVGQGNNEQFF. The CDR3, as DNA: TGCGCCAGCAGTGGTGTAGGACAGGGAAACAATGAGCAGTTCTTC.

V is TRBV6-5 and J is TRBJ1-5; TRBD1 is a possible D gene (5 bases). The V end lost 5 bases, the J end lost 1 base, and 9 bases lay between the germline ends. This CDR3 is built from 14 residues. Per germline, CDR1 MNHEY and CDR2 SVGAGI. CDR3 amino acids: CASSRGRSNQPQHF. CDR3 in DNA: TGTGCCAGCAGTAGGGGACGGAGCAATCAGCCCCAGCATTTT.

The CDR3 protein is CASSAAGFPTIFTEAFF. CDR3 DNA sequence: TGTGCCAGCAGCGCCGCGGGATTCCCGACGATATTCACTGAAGCTTTCTTT. The gene calls are TRBV13 and TRBJ1-1; no clear D. This CDR3 comprises 17 residues. CDR1 is PRHDT and CDR2 is FYEKMQ in the germline V gene (reference sequence). The ends were cut back, 5 bases at V and 4 bases at J, with 23 bases in the middle.

The rearrangement uses TRBV5-1 and TRBJ1-2, with a tentative D call TRBD1 (6 bases). The CDR3 is 14 residues long. The ends were cut back, 6 bases at V and 4 bases at J, with 16 bases in the middle. CDR1 and CDR2 from the germline V gene are SGHRS and YFSETQ. CDR3 in amino acids: CASTPGANSYGYTF. As DNA, the CDR3 is TGCGCCAGCACCCCGGGGGCAAACAGCTATGGCTACACCTTC.

The chain joins TRBV6-2 or TRBV6-3 to TRBJ2-2; 8 nucleotides match TRBD2. V was pared by 5 bases and J by 6 bases, with 11 bases of the junction left unmatched. The CDR3 totals 16 residues. Germline V gives CDR1 MNHEY, CDR2 SVGEGT. CDR3 in DNA: TGTGCCAGCAGTAGATTGCGGGGGGATGGAGCCGGGGAGCTGTTTTTT. Residues: CASSRLRGDGAGELFF.

V and J are TRBV28 and TRBJ1-6, with 12 bases fitting TRBD1. This CDR3 is 16 amino acids long. V shed 2 bases and J 9 bases; nucleotides not matched to a gene: 5. Germline V CDR1 and CDR2: MDHEN, SYDVKM. The chain's CDR3 is CASSLGTGGIGSPLHF. CDR3 nucleotide sequence: TGTGCCAGCAGTTTAGGGACAGGGGGCATCGGTTCACCCCTCCACTTT.

V is TRBV5-1 and J is TRBJ2-7, with 13 nucleotides matching TRBD2. The trim removed 0 bases at V and 7 bases at J, leaving 7 bases unmatched. The CDR3 has 16 amino acids. Germline CDR1 SGHRS, CDR2 YFSETQ. The CDR3 loop is CASSLVTSGGTGEQYF. The CDR3 DNA reads TGCGCCAGCAGCTTGGTGACTAGCGGGGGGACGGGGGAGCAGTACTTC.

This sequence joins TRBV3-1 (or the pseudogene TRBV3-2) and TRBJ2-3; TRBD2 agrees at 11 bases. The CDR3 contains 15 residues. With V trimmed by 4 bases and J by 5 bases, 5 bases remained unmatched. Germline CDR1 and CDR2: LGHDT and YNNKEL (reference sequence). The CDR3 protein is CASSPSGGQQDTQYF. The DNA of the CDR3 is TGTGCCAGCAGCCCTAGCGGGGGGCAGCAAGATACGCAGTATTTT.

This clone was detected once. The V and J genes are TRBV29-1 and TRBJ2-1; 7 positions match TRBD1. Germline V gives CDR1 SQVTM, CDR2 ANQGSEA. V was pared by 2 bases and J by 1 base, with 8 bases of the junction left unmatched. There are 16 residues in the CDR3. This CDR3 is CSVEWEQGWSYNEQFF. The CDR3 region has the DNA TGCAGCGTTGAATGGGAACAGGGGTGGTCCTACAATGAGCAGTTCTTC.

The chain joins TRBV5-1 to TRBJ1-6, with D uncertain. Germline assignment: CDR1 SGHRS and CDR2 YFSETQ. The CDR3 extends over 16 amino acids. Trimming took 2 bases from V and 9 from J, leaving 18 bases between them. CDR3 sequence (DNA): TGCGCCAGCAGCTTTGTGCCCTCGTTCAGGCCTTCACCCCTCCACTTT. This codes for CASSFVPSFRPSPLHF. Looking up the rest from reference TRBV5-1 and TRBJ1-6 gives the full variable domain: KAGVTQTPRYLIKTRGQQVTLSCSPISGHRSVSWYQQTPGQGLQFLFEYFSETQRNKGNFPGRFSGRQFSNSRSEMNVSTLELGDSALYLCASSFVPSFRPSPLHFGNGTRLTVT.

The rearrangement links TRBV7-9 to TRBJ1-1; D is ambiguous. Germline V lookup: CDR1 SEHNR, CDR2 FQNEAQ (reference sequence). The CDR3 runs to 14 residues. V shed 5 bases and J shed 7 bases, with 17 bases lying between them. The chain's CDR3 is CASSRVLQTGEAFF. CDR3 in DNA: TGTGCCAGCAGCCGGGTCCTACAAACGGGTGAAGCTTTCTTT.

The chain carries TRBV5-5 and TRBJ1-6; tentatively, D is TRBD1 (6 bases). This CDR3 is 15 amino acids long. The V end lost 0 bases, the J end lost 5 bases, and 9 bases lay between the germline ends. Germline values: CDR1 SGHKS, CDR2 YYEKEE (reference sequence). The DNA of the CDR3 is TGTGCCAGCAGCTTGGGGGACACTGATAATTCACCCCTCCACTTT. Translated, it gives CASSLGDTDNSPLHF.

This clone came up a few times. V usage is TRBV7-9 and J usage is TRBJ1-4, with TRBD1 as a possible D gene (6 bases). V was shortened by 1 base and J by 10 bases, with 16 bases between the two germline ends. Germline V lookup: CDR1 SEHNR, CDR2 FQNEAQ (reference sequence). The CDR3 runs 15 residues. CDR3 in DNA: TGTGCCAGCAGCTTAGAATGGGGGGGCCTTGGAAAACTGTTTTTT. Translating gives CASSLEWGGLGKLFF.

As DNA, the CDR3 is TGCGCCAGCAGCTTGGCAACCCCCGAGGGATGGGGCGAGCAGTACTTC. Translating it yields CASSLATPEGWGEQYF. The chain uses TRBV5-1 and TRBJ2-7, with D perhaps TRBD2 (5 bases). CDR3 length: 16 amino acids. From germline, CDR1 is SGHRS and CDR2 YFSETQ. V lost 0 bases, J lost 6 bases, and 19 bases lay in between.

The CDR3 here is CASSPLLGGPHGYTF. DNA of the CDR3: TGCGCCAGCAGCCCACTCTTAGGGGGTCCTCATGGCTACACCTTC. The chain joins TRBV4-1 to TRBJ1-2; TRBD1 might be the D (6 bases). The V gene lost 4 bases and the J gene lost 6 bases, with 18 bases spanning the gap. Looked up from germline, CDR1 is MGHRA and CDR2 is YSYEKL. This CDR3 is 15 amino acids long.

The gene calls are TRBV19 and TRBJ2-7; D is uncertain. The germline CDR1 and CDR2 sequences are LNHDA and SQIVND (reference sequence). Trimming stripped 3 bases from V and 6 bases from J, with 6 bases between. This CDR3 is 11 amino acids long. CDR3: CASSMGSEQYF. In DNA form, the CDR3 reads TGTGCCAGTAGTATGGGCAGCGAGCAGTACTTC.

V usage is TRBV5-5 and J usage is TRBJ1-4; no clear D. Germline V gene sequence: CDR1 SGHKS, CDR2 YYEKEE (reference sequence). This CDR3 is 15 amino acids long. Trimming left V 4 bases short and J 6 bases short, with 16 bases between. CDR3 nucleotides: TGTGCCAGCAGCCCGGACCCCGGAAGGGATGAAAAACTGTTTTTT. This translates into CASSPDPGRDEKLFF.

This sequence joins TRBV28 and TRBJ2-5, with 9 bases fitting TRBD2. Unmatched junction bases numbered 3, after V lost 8 bases and J lost 2 bases. Germline V gene sequence: CDR1 MDHEN, CDR2 SYDVKM. The CDR3 length is 13 residues. In DNA, the CDR3 is TGTGCCAGCCGGCGGGGGGGACAAGAGACCCAGTACTTC. It yields the protein CASRRGGQETQYF.

This rearrangement joins TRBV5-1 to TRBJ2-3, with D unresolved. The V end lost 6 bases, the J end lost 5 bases, and 19 bases lay between the germline ends. Germline V CDR1 and CDR2: SGHRS, YFSETQ. The CDR3 loop spans 15 amino acids. In DNA, the CDR3 is TGCGCCAGCACAACGTCTAACCCCCAAGTAGATACGCAGTATTTT. This translates into CASTTSNPQVDTQYF.